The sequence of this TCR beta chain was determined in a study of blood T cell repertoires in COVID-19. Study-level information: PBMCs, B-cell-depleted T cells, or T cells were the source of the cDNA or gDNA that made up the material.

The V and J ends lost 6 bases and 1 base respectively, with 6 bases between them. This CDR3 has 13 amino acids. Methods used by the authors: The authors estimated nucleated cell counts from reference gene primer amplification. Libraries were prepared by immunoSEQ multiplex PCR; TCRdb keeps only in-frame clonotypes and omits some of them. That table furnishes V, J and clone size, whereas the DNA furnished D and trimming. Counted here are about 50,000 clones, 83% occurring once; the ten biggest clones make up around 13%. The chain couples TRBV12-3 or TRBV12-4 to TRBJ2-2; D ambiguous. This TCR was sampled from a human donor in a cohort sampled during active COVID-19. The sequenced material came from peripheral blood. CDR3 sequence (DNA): TGTGCCAGCAGGGCCCAGAACACCGGGGAGCTGTTTTTT. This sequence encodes CASRAQNTGELFF.